Sequencing of this T cell receptor beta chain was carried out in a study of blood T cell repertoires in COVID-19. Sequencing was performed with immunoSEQ multiplex PCR; in TCRdb, only in-frame clones are kept and a portion is missing. The repertoire holds 30,000 to 50,000 clones, with 85% as singletons. CDR3 length: 18 amino acids. Germline-derived CDR1 and CDR2 are LNHDA and SQIVND (reference sequence). The V and J ends lost 7 bases and 3 bases respectively, with 27 bases between them. The sequencing sample was made of peripheral blood. This sequence joins TRBV19 and TRBJ1-2, with D possibly TRBD1 on 5 matching bases. The source is a human donor in a cohort sampled during active COVID-19. The CDR3 spells CASTASGLGAANDYGYTF. The CDR3 DNA reads as TGTGCCAGTACCGCCTCGGGCCTAGGGGCCGCAAATGACTATGGCTACACCTTC.